Each of the 20 T cell receptor beta chains below was sequenced from the same sample in a study of T cells after posttransplantation cyclophosphamide. Some clones are missing from TCRdb's copy, which holds only in-frame ones; the method was immunoSEQ multiplex PCR. Reported are around 26,000 clones, none seen only once; the ten largest carry approximately 4.8%. Sequenced: PBMCs. Receptors were obtained from a woman aged 45-59 years in good health, CMV-negative, and a related stem cell transplant donor.

This clone was observed at least ten times. The CDR3 nucleotides are TGTGCCAGCAGCTCACTAGTTGCAGATACGCAGTATTTT. It yields the protein CASSSLVADTQYF. This chain uses TRBV7-9 with TRBJ2-3; tentative D call: TRBD2 (5 bases). The CDR3 length is 13 residues. Trimming took off 4 bases at V and 4 bases at J, with 9 bases between the two ends. Germline V gene sequence: CDR1 SEHNR, CDR2 FQNEAQ (reference sequence).

The sample holds many counts of this clone. V usage is TRBV7-6 and J usage is TRBJ1-1, with TRBD1 matching over 7 bases. J lost 4 bases, V lost 4 bases, and 6 bases had no gene match. Per germline, CDR1 SGHVS and CDR2 FNYEAQ. The CDR3 loop spans 14 amino acids. CDR3 in amino acids: CASSSDRAGTEAFF. CDR3 bases: TGTGCCAGCAGCTCCGACAGGGCGGGCACTGAAGCTTTCTTT.

The chain combines TRBV7-2 with TRBJ2-5; D possibly corresponds to TRBD2 (6 bases). This CDR3 spans 15 amino acids. V lost 3 bases, J lost 5 bases, and 16 bases lay in between. Germline CDR1 reads SGHTA; CDR2 reads FQGNSA. The CDR3, as DNA: TGTGCCAGCAGCTTTCACAGTTTGGAGGGCGAGACCCAGTACTTC. This gives the protein CASSFHSLEGETQYF.

The table lists this clone with many counts. The J gene is TRBJ2-7, the V gene TRBV11-2, with D possibly TRBD2 on 6 matching bases. This CDR3 is 14 amino acids long. The V gene's germline CDR1 is SGHAT and CDR2 FQNNGV. Trimming left V 8 bases short and J 3 bases short, with 17 bases between. CDR3: CASGFGGPLYEQYF. In nucleotides, the CDR3 is TGTGCCAGCGGATTCGGGGGACCTCTCTACGAGCAGTACTTC.

This clone was observed many times. This chain joins TRBV7-3 and TRBJ2-5; TRBD2 matches 7 bases. V shed 5 bases and J 3 bases; nucleotides not matched to a gene: 3. The germline gives CDR1 SGHTA, CDR2 FQGTGA. The CDR3 covers 13 residues. This CDR3 is CASSDGGEETQYF. The DNA of the CDR3 is TGTGCCAGCAGCGATGGGGGGGAAGAGACCCAGTACTTC. Based on the CDR3 plus reference TRBV7-3 and TRBJ2-5, the full variable domain is GAGVSQTPSNKVTEKGKYVELRCDPISGHTALYWYRQSLGQGPEFLIYFQGTGAADDSGLPNDRFFAVRPEGSVSTLKIQRTERGDSAVYLCASSDGGEETQYFGPGTRLLVL.

This clone showed up many times. The CDR3 loop is CASASGVGSTEAFF. CDR3 DNA sequence: TGTGCCAGCGCGTCAGGGGTAGGGAGTACTGAAGCTTTCTTT. The rearrangement joins TRBV6-5 to TRBJ1-1; D possibly corresponds to TRBD1 (6 bases). Deletions cut 8 bases from V and 5 bases from J, with 18 bases between. Germline V gene data show CDR1 as MNHEY and CDR2 as SVGAGI. CDR3 size: 14 residues.

This clone was picked up a small number of times. The chain combines TRBV28 with TRBJ2-5; weak D call: TRBD2 (6 bases). The end of the DNA fits TRBJ2-7 better, so the J call may be wrong. Germline V CDR1 and CDR2: MDHEN, SYDVKM. The CDR3 spans 15 residues. CDR3 loop: CASSLYLAKAYEQYF. The CDR3 bases are TGTGCCAGCAGTTTATATCTAGCGAAGGCCTACGAGCAGTACTTC.

The table lists this clone with many counts. V usage is TRBV29-1 and J usage is TRBJ2-3, with TRBD2 identical over 12 bases. CDR1 and CDR2 (germline): SQVTM, ANQGSEA. CDR3 length: 15 residues. The ends lost 1 base at V and 1 base at J; junction bases unmatched: 0. The CDR3 DNA reads TGCAGCGTTGAAGGACTAGCGGGGGGCACAGATACGCAGTATTTT. It is translated as CSVEGLAGGTDTQYF.

This clone was seen many times. The rearrangement links TRBV7-3 to TRBJ2-2, with 8 bases fitting TRBD1. The junction had 7 bases not matched to a gene; V was cut back by 5 bases and J by 5 bases. The CDR3 covers 15 residues. The germline V gene has CDR1 SGHTA and CDR2 FQGTGA. The CDR3 DNA reads as TGTGCCAGCAGCCCCGGACAGGGCGGTACCGGGGAGCTGTTTTTT. Encoded protein: CASSPGQGGTGELFF.

The sample holds many counts of this clone. This chain links TRBV5-1 with TRBJ1-1; TRBD1 agrees at 7 bases. Trimming took 5 bases from V and 0 from J; bases not matched to a gene: 7. This CDR3 contains 15 residues. CDR1 is SGHRS, CDR2 YFSETQ, per germline. The CDR3 DNA sequence: TGCGCCAGCAGTCTTACAGGGGACCTGAACACTGAAGCTTTCTTT. Its protein product is CASSLTGDLNTEAFF.

This chain joins TRBV7-2 and TRBJ2-3, with TRBD1 as a possible D gene (5 bases). The CDR3 is 15 residues long. The germline V gene encodes CDR1 SGHTA and CDR2 FQGNSA. V dropped 1 base and J dropped 3 bases, with 11 bases sitting between them. The CDR3 DNA sequence: TGTGCCAGCAGCTTAGTAGCAGGGATGACAGATACGCAGTATTTT. Protein: CASSLVAGMTDTQYF.

This clone was counted at least ten times. This sequence joins TRBV28 and TRBJ2-7, with D perhaps matching TRBD1 (5 bases). V was clipped by 3 bases and J by 7 bases, with 19 bases between them. This CDR3 has 15 residues. Germline V CDR1 and CDR2: MDHEN, SYDVKM. The CDR3 spells CASSFEYRSSREQYF. CDR3 in DNA: TGTGCCAGCAGTTTCGAGTACAGGTCGTCGAGGGAGCAGTACTTC.

Many counts were recorded for this clone. The chain joins TRBV2 to TRBJ2-7, with TRBD1 as a possible D gene (6 bases). CDR1 SNHLY and CDR2 FYNNEI come from the germline V gene. The CDR3 is made up of 11 amino acids. The CDR3 sequence: CVGGSSYEQYF. As DNA, the CDR3 is TGTGTAGGGGGTTCCTCCTACGAGCAGTACTTC.

This clone has a count of ten or more. The genes are TRBV28 and TRBJ1-1; D unclear. CDR1 and CDR2 from the germline V gene are MDHEN and SYDVKM. Between the trimmed V and J ends, which lost 6 bases and 0 bases, there was a span of 11 bases. This CDR3 has 14 residues. CDR3 DNA: TGTGCCAGCAGCCCGCCTAGCCTGAACACTGAAGCTTTCTTT. Its translation: CASSPPSLNTEAFF.

The table lists this clone with many counts. The rearrangement links TRBV6-6 to TRBJ1-1; maybe TRBD1 (6 bases). Trimming took off 7 bases at V and 6 bases at J, with 21 bases between the two ends. In germline, CDR1 is MNHNY, CDR2 SVGAGI (reference sequence). CDR3 length: 15 amino acids. CDR3 sequence reads: CASITQQGRLAEAFF. CDR3 coding DNA: TGTGCCAGCATCACACAACAGGGTCGCCTCGCTGAAGCTTTCTTT.

This clone was seen ten or more times. CDR3 loop: CASSFPGSVAGSSYNEQFF. For the CDR3, the DNA is TGTGCCAGCAGCTTCCCGGGTTCGGTAGCGGGGAGTTCGTACAATGAGCAGTTCTTC. V is TRBV7-2 and J is TRBJ2-1; 8 bases map to TRBD2. Germline values: CDR1 SGHTA, CDR2 FQGNSA. The CDR3 extends over 19 amino acids. J lost 4 bases, V lost 3 bases, and 17 bases had no gene match.

This clone appeared many times. The chain couples TRBV19 to TRBJ1-1; TRBD1 matches at 9 bases. V trimming: 8 bases; J trimming: 11 bases; junction bases outside the gene matches: 12. This CDR3 is 13 amino acids long. Germline lookup yields CDR1 LNHDA and CDR2 SQIVND (reference sequence). The CDR3 here is CASEQGAFVGAFF. In nucleotides, the CDR3 is TGTGCCAGTGAACAGGGGGCTTTCGTTGGCGCTTTCTTT.

This clone was observed at least ten times. The chain carries TRBV6-5 and TRBJ2-7; TRBD1 agrees at 9 bases. Germline-derived CDR1 and CDR2 are MNHEY and SVGAGI. With 5 bases clipped from V and 5 bases from J, the junction kept 4 bases outside the gene matches. The CDR3 extends over 13 amino acids. The CDR3 region is CASSRTGDHEQYF. The CDR3 nucleotides are TGTGCCAGCAGTCGGACAGGGGACCACGAGCAGTACTTC.

This clone was counted ten times or more. The rearrangement joins TRBV11-1 to TRBJ1-2, with D possibly being TRBD1 (5 bases). The CDR3 has 11 amino acids. From germline, CDR1 is SGHAT and CDR2 FQDESV (reference sequence). Trimming shortened V by 5 bases and J by 8 bases, and 9 bases separated the two germline ends. CDR3 region: CASSPGRGYTF. The CDR3 coding sequence is TGTGCCAGCAGCCCAGGGCGGGGCTACACCTTC.

Many counts were recorded for this clone. The chain carries TRBV10-3 and TRBJ2-5; TRBD2 matches at 11 bases. Trimming removed 6 bases from V and 0 bases from J; junction bases left unmatched: 9. Germline V gene data show CDR1 as ENHRY and CDR2 as SYGVKD. The CDR3 is 17 residues long. The CDR3 DNA sequence: TGTGCCATCAGGAAGGGGCTAGCGGGGGGCTACCAAGAGACCCAGTACTTC. Its protein is CAIRKGLAGGYQETQYF.